One T cell receptor beta chain is described in this entry. Its antigen is currently unknown. Sequencing was performed with immunoSEQ multiplex PCR; in TCRdb, only in-frame clones are kept and a portion is missing. The sample includes under 110,000 clones, less than 95% of them seen just once. This specimen belongs to a study of OX40 agonist ivuxolimab in advanced cancers. Study-wide background: Patients were infused with ivuxolimab every 2 weeks at 0.01 to 10 mg/kg. Study conclusions and caveats: At 0.1 to 3.0 mg/kg and by week 6, clonal expansion occurred in CD4+ and CD8+ blood T cells.

The CDR3 contains 14 residues. The V gene's germline CDR1 is SGHNT and CDR2 YENEEA. J was trimmed by 4 bases and V by 4 bases; bases with no gene match: 5. No patient had autoimmune disease or received systemic immunosuppression. The chain links TRBV11-3 to TRBJ1-1; 8 bases line up with TRBD1. The source is an adult with an advanced solid tumor such as melanoma, head and neck, liver or kidney cancer. The sample consisted of CD4+ or CD8+ T cells sorted from blood, taken in a trial of the OX40 agonist ivuxolimab. The CDR3, as DNA: TGTGCCAGCAGCTCGACAGGGGAGGGCACTGAAGCTTTCTTT. Translating it yields CASSSTGEGTEAFF.